This T cell receptor beta chain is drawn from a study of blood T cell repertoires in COVID-19. As for the study in general: T cells, B-cell-depleted T cells, or PBMCs supplied cDNA or gDNA.

This CDR3 comprises 17 residues. Germline-derived CDR1 and CDR2 are GTSNPN and SVGIG (reference sequence). Trimming took 2 bases from V and 2 from J; bases not matched to a gene: 14. Per the original methods: Estimated nucleated cell counts came from reference gene primer amplification. Here immunoSEQ multiplex PCR was the method, and the copy in TCRdb shows in-frame clones only, minus some. Clonal size and the V and J genes are those of that table, whereas D and trimming came from the DNA. There are about 380,000 clones in the sample; roughly 90% occur only once, and approximately 1.2% lies in the top ten.

Sequencing was carried out using peripheral blood. The chain uses TRBV30 and TRBJ1-1, with 7 bases that match TRBD1. This receptor was obtained from a man aged 35-49 years with acute or convalescent COVID-19. The CDR3 sequence: CAWSPKLPGQTNTEAFF. In DNA form, the CDR3 reads TGTGCCTGGAGTCCTAAACTGCCGGGACAGACAAACACTGAAGCTTTCTTT.